This T cell receptor (beta chain) emerged from a study of cytomegalovirus exposure and HLA in healthy donors. Germline V gives CDR1 SGHRS, CDR2 YFSETQ. Trimming shortened V by 2 bases and J by 4 bases, and 9 bases separated the two germline ends. The CDR3 totals 14 residues. It was with 60 Vbeta and 13 Jbeta primers that the PCR ran. Sequencing was performed with immunoSEQ multiplex PCR; in TCRdb, only in-frame clones are kept and a portion is missing. The sample lists 150,000 to 200,000 clones, about 81% occurring once. The sequence came from a woman aged 25 to 39 in good health and CMV-seronegative. The genes are TRBV5-1 and TRBJ2-2, with D possibly TRBD1 on 6 matching bases. The sequencing input was PBMCs. The CDR3 spells CASSFRGVTGELFF. CDR3 DNA: TGCGCCAGCAGCTTCAGGGGCGTCACCGGGGAGCTGTTTTTT.